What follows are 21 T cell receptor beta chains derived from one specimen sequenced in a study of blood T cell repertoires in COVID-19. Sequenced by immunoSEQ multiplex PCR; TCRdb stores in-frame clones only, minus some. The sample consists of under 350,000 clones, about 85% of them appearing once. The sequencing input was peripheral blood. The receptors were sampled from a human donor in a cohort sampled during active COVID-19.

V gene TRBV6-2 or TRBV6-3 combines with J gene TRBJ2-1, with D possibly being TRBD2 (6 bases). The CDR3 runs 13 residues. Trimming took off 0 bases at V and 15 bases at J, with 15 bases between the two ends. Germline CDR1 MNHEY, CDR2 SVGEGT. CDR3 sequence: CASSYSQREKLFF. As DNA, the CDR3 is TGTGCCAGCAGTTACTCACAACGGGAGAAGTTGTTCTTC.

In nucleotides, the CDR3 is TGCGCCAGCAGCTGGCGTCGGTCTAGCGGGAATGAGCAGTTCTTC. Protein sequence: CASSWRRSSGNEQFF. The J gene is TRBJ2-1, the V gene TRBV5-1, with 8 nucleotides matching TRBD2. This CDR3 has 15 residues. V lost 3 bases and J lost 7; bases outside the gene matches: 9. Germline-derived CDR1 and CDR2 are SGHRS and YFSETQ.

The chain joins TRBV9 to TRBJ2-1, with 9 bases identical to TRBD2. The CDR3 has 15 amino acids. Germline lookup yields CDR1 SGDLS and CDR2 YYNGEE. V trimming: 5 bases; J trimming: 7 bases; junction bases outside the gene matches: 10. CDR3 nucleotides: TGTGCCAGCAGAGCAGCGGGAGGACCGGAGAATGAGCAGTTCTTC. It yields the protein CASRAAGGPENEQFF.

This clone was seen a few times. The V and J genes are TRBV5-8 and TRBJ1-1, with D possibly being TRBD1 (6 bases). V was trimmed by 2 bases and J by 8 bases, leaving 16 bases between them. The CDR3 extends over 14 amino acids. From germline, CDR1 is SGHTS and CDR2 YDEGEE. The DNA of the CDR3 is TGTGCCAGCAGCTTTTGGACCGGGACACCCGAAGCTTTCTTT. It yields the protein CASSFWTGTPEAFF.

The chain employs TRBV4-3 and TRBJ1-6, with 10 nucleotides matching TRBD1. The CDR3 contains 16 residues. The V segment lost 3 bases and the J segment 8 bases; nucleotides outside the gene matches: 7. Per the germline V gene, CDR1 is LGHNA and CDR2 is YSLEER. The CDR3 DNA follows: TGCGCCAGCAGCCAGATGGTGGGACAGGGGTATTCACCCCTCCACTTT. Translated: CASSQMVGQGYSPLHF.

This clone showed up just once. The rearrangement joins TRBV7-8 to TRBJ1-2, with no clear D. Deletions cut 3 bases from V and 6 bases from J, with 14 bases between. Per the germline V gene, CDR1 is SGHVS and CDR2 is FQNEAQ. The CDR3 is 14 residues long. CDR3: CASSFREGVDGYTF. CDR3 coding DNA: TGTGCCAGCAGCTTCCGGGAGGGAGTGGATGGCTACACCTTC.

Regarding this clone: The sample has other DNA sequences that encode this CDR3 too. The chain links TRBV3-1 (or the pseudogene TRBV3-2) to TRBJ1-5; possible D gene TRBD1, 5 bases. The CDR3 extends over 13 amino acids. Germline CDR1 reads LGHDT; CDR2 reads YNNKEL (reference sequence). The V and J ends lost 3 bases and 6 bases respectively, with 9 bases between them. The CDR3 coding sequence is TGTGCCAGCAGCCAGGGGCGCGGTCAGCCCCAGCATTTT. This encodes CASSQGRGQPQHF.

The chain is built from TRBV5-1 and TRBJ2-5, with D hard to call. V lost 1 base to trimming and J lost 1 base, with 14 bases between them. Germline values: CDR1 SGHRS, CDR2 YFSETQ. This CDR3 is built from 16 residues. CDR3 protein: CASSLQVSGPQETQYF. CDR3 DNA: TGCGCCAGCAGCTTGCAAGTGTCGGGTCCCCAAGAGACCCAGTACTTC.

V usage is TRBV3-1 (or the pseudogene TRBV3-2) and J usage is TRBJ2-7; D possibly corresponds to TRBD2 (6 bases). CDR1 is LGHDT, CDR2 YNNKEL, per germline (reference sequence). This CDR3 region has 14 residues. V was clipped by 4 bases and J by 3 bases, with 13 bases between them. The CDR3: CASSPRGTRYEQYF. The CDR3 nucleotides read TGTGCCAGCAGCCCGCGAGGGACTCGCTACGAGCAGTACTTC.

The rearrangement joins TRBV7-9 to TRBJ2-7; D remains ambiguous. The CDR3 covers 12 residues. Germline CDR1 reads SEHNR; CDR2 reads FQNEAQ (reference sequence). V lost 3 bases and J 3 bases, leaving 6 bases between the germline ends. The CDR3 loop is CASSLSVYEQYF. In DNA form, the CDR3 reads TGTGCCAGCAGCTTGTCGGTCTACGAGCAGTACTTC.

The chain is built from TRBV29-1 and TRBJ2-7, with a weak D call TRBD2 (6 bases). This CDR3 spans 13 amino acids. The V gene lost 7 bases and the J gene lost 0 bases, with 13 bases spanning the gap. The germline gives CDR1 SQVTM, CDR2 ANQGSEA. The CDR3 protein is CSAAGRSSYEQYF. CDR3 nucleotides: TGCAGCGCTGCTGGGAGGAGCTCCTACGAGCAGTACTTC.

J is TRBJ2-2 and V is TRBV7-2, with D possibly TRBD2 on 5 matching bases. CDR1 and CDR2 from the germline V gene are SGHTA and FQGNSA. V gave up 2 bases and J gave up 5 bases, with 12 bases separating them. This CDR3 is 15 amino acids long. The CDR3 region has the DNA TGTGCCAGCAGCTTAACAAGCGGAGTAACCGGGGAGCTGTTTTTT. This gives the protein CASSLTSGVTGELFF. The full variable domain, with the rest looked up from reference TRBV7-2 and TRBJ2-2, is GAGVSQSPSNKVTEKGKDVELRCDPISGHTALYWYRQSLGQGLEFLIYFQGNSAPDKSGLPSDRFSAERTGGSVSTLTIQRTQQEDSAVYLCASSLTSGVTGELFFGEGSRLTVL.

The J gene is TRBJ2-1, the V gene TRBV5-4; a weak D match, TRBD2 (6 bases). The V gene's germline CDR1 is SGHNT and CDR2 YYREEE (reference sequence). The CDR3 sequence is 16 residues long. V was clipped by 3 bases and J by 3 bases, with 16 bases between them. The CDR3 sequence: CASSSTYGSGYNEQFF. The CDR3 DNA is TGTGCCAGCAGCTCGACATACGGGAGTGGCTACAATGAGCAGTTCTTC.

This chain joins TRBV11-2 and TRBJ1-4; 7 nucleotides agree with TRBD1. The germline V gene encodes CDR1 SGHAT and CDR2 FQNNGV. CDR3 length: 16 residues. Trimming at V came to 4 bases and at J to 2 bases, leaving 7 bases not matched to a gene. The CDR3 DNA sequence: TGTGCCAGCAGCTCTAACAGGGGTAACACTAATGAAAAACTGTTTTTT. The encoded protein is CASSSNRGNTNEKLFF.

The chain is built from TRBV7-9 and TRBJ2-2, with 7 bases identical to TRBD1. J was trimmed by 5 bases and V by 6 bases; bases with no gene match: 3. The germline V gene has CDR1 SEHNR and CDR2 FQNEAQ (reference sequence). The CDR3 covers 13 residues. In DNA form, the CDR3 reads TGTGCCAGCAGATCAGGGGGTACCGGGGAGCTGTTTTTT. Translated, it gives CASRSGGTGELFF.

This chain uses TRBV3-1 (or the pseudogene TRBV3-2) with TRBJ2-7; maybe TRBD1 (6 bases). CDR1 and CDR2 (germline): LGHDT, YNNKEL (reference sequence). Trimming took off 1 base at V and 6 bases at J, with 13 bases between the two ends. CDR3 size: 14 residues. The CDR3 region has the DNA TGTGCCAGCAGCCAAGGCGGCAGGGGTTCCGAGCAGTACTTC. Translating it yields CASSQGGRGSEQYF.

CDR3 in amino acids: CASRLAGGTGANVLTF. CDR3 DNA: TGTGCCAGCAGGCTGGCGGGAGGTACTGGGGCCAACGTCCTGACTTTC. This chain uses TRBV28 with TRBJ2-6; 8 nucleotides match TRBD2. Germline V lookup: CDR1 MDHEN, CDR2 SYDVKM. The CDR3 totals 16 residues. The J segment lost 2 bases and the V segment lost 6 bases, leaving 6 bases of the junction unmatched. Full variable domain (outside the CDR3, taken from reference TRBV28 and TRBJ2-6): DVKVTQSSRYLVKRTGEKVFLECVQDMDHENMFWYRQDPGLGLRLIYFSYDVKMKEKGDIPEGYSVSREKKERFSLILESASTNQTSMYLCASRLAGGTGANVLTFGAGSRLTVL.

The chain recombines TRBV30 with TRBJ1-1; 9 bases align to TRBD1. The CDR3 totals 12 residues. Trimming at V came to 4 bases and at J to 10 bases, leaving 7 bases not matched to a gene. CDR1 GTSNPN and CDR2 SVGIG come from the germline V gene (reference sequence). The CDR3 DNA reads TGTGCCTGGAAACCACAGGGGGCGCCAGCTTTCTTT. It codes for CAWKPQGAPAFF.

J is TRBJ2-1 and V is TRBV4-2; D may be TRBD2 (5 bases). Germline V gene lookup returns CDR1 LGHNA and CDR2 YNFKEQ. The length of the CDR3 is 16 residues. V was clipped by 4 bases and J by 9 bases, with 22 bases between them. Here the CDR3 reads CASSLHKGRGFGEQFF. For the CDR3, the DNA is TGTGCCAGCAGCCTACATAAGGGCCGAGGGTTCGGTGAGCAGTTCTTC.

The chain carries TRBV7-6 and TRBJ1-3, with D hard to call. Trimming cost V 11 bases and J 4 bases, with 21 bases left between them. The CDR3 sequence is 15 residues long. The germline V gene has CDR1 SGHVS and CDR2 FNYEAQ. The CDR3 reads CAAGGWARGGNTIYF. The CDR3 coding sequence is TGTGCCGCAGGAGGATGGGCCCGAGGGGGAAACACCATATATTTT.

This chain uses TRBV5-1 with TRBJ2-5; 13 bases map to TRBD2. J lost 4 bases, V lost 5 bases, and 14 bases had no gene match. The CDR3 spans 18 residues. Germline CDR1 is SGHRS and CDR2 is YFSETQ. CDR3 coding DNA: TGCGCCAGCAGTCCCCCGGGACTAGCGGGGCCCGGGGGAGAGACCCAGTACTTC. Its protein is CASSPPGLAGPGGETQYF.